This TCR beta chain was captured by sequencing in a study of blood T cell repertoires in COVID-19. This clone was recorded at least ten times. Under the authors' procedure: By means of reference gene primer amplification, nucleated cell counts were estimated. Using immunoSEQ multiplex PCR, the repertoire was profiled, and TCRdb retains in-frame clones only, with some absent. V, J and clone size are those of that table, while D and trimming were read from the DNA. The table records approximately 130,000 clones, around four fifths of them present only once. Sequencing was done on a sample of peripheral blood. The sequence came from a human donor in a cohort sampled during active COVID-19.

In nucleotides, the CDR3 is TGCGCCAGCAGCCAAACCCCAGGAACCGGGGAGCTGTTTTTT. It translates to CASSQTPGTGELFF. V and J are TRBV4-1 and TRBJ2-2; D not resolved. This CDR3 is 14 amino acids long. V lost 2 bases and J 5 bases, leaving 9 bases between the germline ends. Germline V lookup: CDR1 MGHRA, CDR2 YSYEKL.